The following is a T cell receptor beta chain sequence with its context. V dropped 2 bases and J dropped 5 bases, with 8 bases sitting between them. This CDR3 spans 13 amino acids. Germline CDR1 KGHSH, CDR2 LQKENI. These data come from a study of T cell changes during pregnancy in multiple sclerosis. Measured with immunoSEQ multiplex PCR; TCRdb has only the in-frame clones, and not every one. Here the sample spans approximately 100,000 clones, roughly 92% being singletons. This TCR derives from a female donor with multiple sclerosis, enrolled in a pregnancy study. Sequencing used peripheral blood, obtained after pregnancy. This chain links TRBV18 with TRBJ2-3; no firm D call. This chain's CDR3 is CASSPNREDTQYF. As DNA, the CDR3 is TGTGCCAGCTCACCAAACAGAGAAGATACGCAGTATTTT. Full variable domain (remainder filled in from reference TRBV18 and TRBJ2-3): NAGVMQNPRHLVRRRGQEARLRCSPMKGHSHVYWYRQLPEEGLKFMVYLQKENIIDESGMPKERFSAEFPKEGPSILRIQQVVRGDSAAYFCASSPNREDTQYFGPGTRLTVL.